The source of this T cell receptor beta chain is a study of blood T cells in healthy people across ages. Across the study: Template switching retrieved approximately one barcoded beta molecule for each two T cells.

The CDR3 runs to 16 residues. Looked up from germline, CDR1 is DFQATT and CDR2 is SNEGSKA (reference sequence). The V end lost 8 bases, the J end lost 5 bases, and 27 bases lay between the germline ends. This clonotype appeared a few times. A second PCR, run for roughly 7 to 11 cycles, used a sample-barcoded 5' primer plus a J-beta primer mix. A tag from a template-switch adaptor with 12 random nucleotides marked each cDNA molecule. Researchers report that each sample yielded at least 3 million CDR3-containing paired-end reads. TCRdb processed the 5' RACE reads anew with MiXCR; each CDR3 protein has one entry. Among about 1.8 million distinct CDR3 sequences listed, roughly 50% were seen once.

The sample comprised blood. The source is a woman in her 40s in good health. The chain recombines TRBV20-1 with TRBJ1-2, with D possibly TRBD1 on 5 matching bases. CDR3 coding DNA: TGCAGTCCCAAACCGCGCTCCGACAGTGGGCAGTATGGCTACACCTTC. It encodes CSPKPRSDSGQYGYTF.